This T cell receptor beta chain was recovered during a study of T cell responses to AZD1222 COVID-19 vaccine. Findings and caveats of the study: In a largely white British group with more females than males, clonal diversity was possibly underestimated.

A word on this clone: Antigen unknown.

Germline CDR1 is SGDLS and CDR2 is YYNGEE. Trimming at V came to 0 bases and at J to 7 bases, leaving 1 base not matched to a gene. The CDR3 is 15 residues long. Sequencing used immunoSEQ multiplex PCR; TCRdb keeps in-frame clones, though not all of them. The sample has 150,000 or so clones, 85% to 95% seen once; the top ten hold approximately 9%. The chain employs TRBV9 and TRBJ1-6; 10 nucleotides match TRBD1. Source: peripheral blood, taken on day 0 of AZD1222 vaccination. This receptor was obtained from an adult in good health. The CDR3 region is CASSVGDRGNSPLHF. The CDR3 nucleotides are TGTGCCAGCAGCGTAGGGGACAGGGGCAATTCACCCCTCCACTTT.